This TCR beta chain was documented in a study of blood T cells in healthy people across ages (dated by TCRdb to 2015 to 2017). Context from the whole study: Template switching captured roughly one uniquely barcoded TCR beta cDNA molecule per two T cells in model experiments. Age-related changes in TCR beta repertoire diversity were measured in the study by deep sequencing normalized with unique cDNA molecular identifiers. To avoid experimental bias, donors of different ages were spread randomly across the sequencing lanes. The study analyzed two additional independent replicas of 1 million unique cDNA reads from the same blood draw for two donors, one aged 18 to 30 and one aged 80 or older. Donors were grouped into four age groups: young (average approximately 16 years), middle-aged (39), aged (around 66) and long-lived (less than 85).

General findings and caveats noted by the study authors: The long-lived group showed more naive CD4+ T cells, fewer expanded clones and increased TCR diversity than the aged group, suggesting age selection. A strong correlation was found between observed TCR beta diversity and the percentage of naive T cells measured by flow cytometry. Observed TCR beta diversity per million T cells fell roughly linearly with age, and a significant reduction was already apparent by age around 39. Conclusive comparison of naive and antigen-experienced compartments was prevented by the profiling of bulk unsorted PBMCs. Estimates of total diversity from one million sequenced T cells were regarded as lower bounds and underestimates. Because the CMV infection status of the donors was unknown, age-related changes in expanded clonotypes may potentially have been confounded.

Library creation used 5' RACE. The sequencer listed for this sample is Illumina HiSeq 2500. A second 7 to 11 cycle PCR used a sample-barcoded 5' primer and a J-beta primer mix. Each TCR beta cDNA molecule received a unique molecular identifier from a template-switch 5' adaptor carrying 12 random nucleotides. Each sample yielded at least 2.5 million CDR3-containing paired-end reads. The Mint cDNA synthesis kit, primed by a TRBC-specific oligonucleotide, was used to synthesize first-strand cDNA from all RNA. Following uracil-DNA glycosylase treatment, all cDNA underwent a first 18-cycle PCR with the universal primers M1SS and BC2_uni_R. Per the authors' processing: Normalization of each sample was performed by random selection of 1 million high-quality reads, each carrying a distinct molecular identifier. Instead of being binned into consensus sequences, reads that shared molecular identifiers were thrown out. MiTCR, with a Q25 quality threshold and the strictest error-elimination algorithm, was used for CDR3 identification, clonotype clustering and error correction. Lower-bound total TCR beta diversity was estimated with a nonparametric unseen species model using Euler transformation. TCRdb cleaned the public reads at Q25 with fastp, built clones with MiXCR and kept in-frame beta chains. Every distinct CDR3 protein forms one entry, paired with its most common genes and DNA. The V and J calls shown here were made by TCRdb, not taken from the authors' results. Present in this sample are around 1,700,000 distinct CDR3 sequences, 28% of which were seen just once. The ten largest clones capture over 7% of the sample.

Systemically healthy Caucasian individuals from Russia, 35 to 50 in total and aged about 6 to 95 years, were included as donors. Roughly 9.5 milliliters of peripheral blood were drawn from each donor into EDTA-treated Vacutainer tubes. Ficoll-Paque density-gradient centrifugation was used to isolate PBMCs, with at least 7 million obtained per sample. Total RNA was extracted from PBMCs with Trizol reagent, with at least 6 micrograms obtained per sample. For every donor, an aliquot of PBMCs went through flow cytometry to measure the percentages of naive CD45RAhigh/CD27high T cells. From cysteine to phenylalanine, the CDR3 is 14 amino acids long. Solely the CDR3 DNA is kept, with 42 bases framed from the first base. CDR1 and CDR2, per the germline V gene, are SQVTM and ANQGSEA. Relative to germline, V is 4 bases shorter and J is 2 bases shorter, with 14 bases between their ends. To note about this clonotype: Its antigen is still unknown. Nothing much larger sits one base from this clone, and base qualities are not available.

The V gene is TRBV29-1 and the J gene is TRBJ1-1, with TRBD1 tentatively as D gene (5 bases match). The clonotype was recovered from a woman aged 25 to 45 in good health. The sequencing input was blood. The CDR3 protein is CSVARSGPNTEAFF. The bases are TGCAGCGTTGCACGTTCGGGACCTAACACTGAAGCTTTCTTT.